These 9 T cell receptor beta chains originate from one sample sequenced in a study of follicular helper T cells after annual influenza vaccination. Repertoires were generated with immunoSEQ multiplex PCR, while TCRdb's copy carries only in-frame clones and drops some. The table has fewer than 11,000 clones, about four fifths seen once. Time point here: 2014-2015 season, 7 days after vaccination. Sequencing was performed on CXCR5- memory CD4+ T cells sorted from blood, taken 7 days after influenza vaccination. The source of these receptors is an adult who received the influenza vaccine.

The chain combines TRBV5-1 with TRBJ2-3; D is perhaps TRBD1 (6 bases). Germline V gene sequence: CDR1 SGHRS, CDR2 YFSETQ. Trimming took 5 bases from V and 0 from J, leaving 10 bases between them. This CDR3 comprises 14 residues. The DNA for the CDR3 is TGCGCCAGCAGGTCAGGGGCCAGCACAGATACGCAGTATTTT. It translates to CASRSGASTDTQYF.

The chain employs TRBV7-2 and TRBJ1-4; maybe TRBD1 (5 bases). With 1 base removed from V and 3 bases from J, the gap between germline ends came to 18 bases. The CDR3 is 18 residues long. Germline V lookup: CDR1 SGHTA, CDR2 FQGNSA. The CDR3 DNA sequence: TGTGCCAGCAGCTTAGGGGTCGGGGGACGATACTCTAATGAAAAACTGTTTTTT. The encoded protein is CASSLGVGGRYSNEKLFF.

This clone has only a few counts. The V gene is TRBV5-4, the J gene TRBJ1-1, with TRBD1 identical over 7 bases. Looked up from germline, CDR1 is SGHNT and CDR2 is YYREEE (reference sequence). This CDR3 region has 16 residues. V lost 1 base, J lost 1 base, and 7 bases stayed unmatched. As DNA, the CDR3 is TGTGCCAGCAGCTTGACAGGGGCGAGTGGGAACACTGAAGCTTTCTTT. As protein: CASSLTGASGNTEAFF.

J is TRBJ1-1 and V is TRBV5-1, with TRBD1 matching over 7 bases. Germline lookup yields CDR1 SGHRS and CDR2 YFSETQ. The CDR3 length is 15 residues. The V gene end was trimmed by 4 bases and the J gene end by 5 bases; junction bases not matched to a gene: 11. In nucleotides, the CDR3 is TGCGCCAGCAGCAGGGAGACAGGGTCTTGGACTGAAGCTTTCTTT. Its translation: CASSRETGSWTEAFF. Full variable domain (outside the CDR3, taken from reference TRBV5-1 and TRBJ1-1): KAGVTQTPRYLIKTRGQQVTLSCSPISGHRSVSWYQQTPGQGLQFLFEYFSETQRNKGNFPGRFSGRQFSNSRSEMNVSTLELGDSALYLCASSRETGSWTEAFFGQGTRLTVV.

The chain couples TRBV10-2 to TRBJ2-7, with 11 bases identical to TRBD2. The CDR3 extends over 15 amino acids. J was trimmed by 7 bases and V by 4 bases; bases with no gene match: 9. Germline V gene sequence: CDR1 WSHSY, CDR2 SAAADI. The CDR3, as DNA: TGCGCCAGCAGTGTTCCCGGGACTAGCGGAGGGGAGCAGTACTTC. It is translated as CASSVPGTSGGEQYF.

This clone has only one observation. The chain couples TRBV7-9 to TRBJ2-1; TRBD1 aligns across 8 bases. Per germline, CDR1 SEHNR and CDR2 FQNEAQ (reference sequence). This CDR3 is built from 15 residues. V lost 4 bases to trimming and J lost 5 bases; unmatched junction nucleotides: 7. CDR3 bases: TGTGCCAGCAGCTCACAGGACAGGGCAGACAATGAGCAGTTCTTC. Amino acids: CASSSQDRADNEQFF.

The chain links TRBV29-1 to TRBJ1-1; D ambiguous. Trimming shortened V by 5 bases and J by 6 bases, and 16 bases separated the two germline ends. The CDR3 runs to 13 residues. Per germline, CDR1 SQVTM and CDR2 ANQGSEA. The CDR3: CSVKVLGRAEAFF. The CDR3 region has the DNA TGCAGCGTTAAAGTGCTCGGGAGGGCTGAAGCTTTCTTT.

J is TRBJ2-1 and V is TRBV5-4; the match to TRBD2 covers 13 bases. This CDR3 spans 15 amino acids. From germline, CDR1 is SGHNT and CDR2 YYREEE (reference sequence). The V and J ends lost 1 base and 7 bases, in that order; junction bases with no gene match: 2. The CDR3 spells CASSLRTSGGNEQFF. The CDR3 DNA reads TGTGCCAGCAGCTTGCGGACTAGCGGGGGTAATGAGCAGTTCTTC.

V usage is TRBV4-3 and J usage is TRBJ2-2; TRBD2 matches 9 bases. The CDR3 length is 16 residues. J was trimmed by 5 bases and V by 0 bases; bases with no gene match: 4. Germline V gene data show CDR1 as LGHNA and CDR2 as YSLEER. The CDR3 DNA reads as TGCGCCAGCAGCCAAGAGGCGGGAGGGAGGACCGGGGAGCTGTTTTTT. It yields the protein CASSQEAGGRTGELFF.